This T cell receptor beta chain was sequenced during a study of T cells in Graves' hyperthyroidism and ophthalmopathy. Patients affected by ophthalmopathy presented a Clinical Activity Score of at least 3, a NOSPECS grade of at least 4, and disease duration below 3 months. The diagnoses drew upon clinical symptoms, serum thyroxine and TRAb, thyroid ultrasound and orbital computed tomography. Study conclusions and caveats: Also found in blood were most expanded thyroid clonotypes above 0.001. Stable hyperthyroidism was separated from ophthalmopathy by a model based on 13 V-J features.

Amplified regions were TCR beta CDR3 sequences from RNA transcripts. HTBI primers were the set used in a first-round RT-PCR of the TCR CDR3. TCRdb processed the multiplex PCR reads anew with MiXCR; each CDR3 protein has one entry. The profile shows around 400,000 distinct CDR3 sequences, roughly 15% of them singletons. This CDR3 comprises 16 residues. J gave up 2 bases and V 6 bases, and 10 bases lay outside the gene matches. CDR1 is MNHEY, CDR2 SMNVEV, per germline (reference sequence). This clonotype was seen more than once but under ten times. Its specificity is unknown. A much larger clone lies a single base off, so this may be a read error.

This chain uses TRBV27 with TRBJ2-7, with TRBD2 matching 10 bases. Sequenced input: blood. The origin of this receptor is a woman aged 60-70 years with Graves' ophthalmopathy. The CDR3 bases are TGTGCCAGCAGCCGAGGGACCGGGACTAGCGCCTACGAGCAGTACTTC. Translation gives CASSRGTGTSAYEQYF.